Listed below are T cell receptor beta chains from one sample, sequenced in a study of breast tumors, draining lymph nodes, adjacent tissues. TCRdb fed the multiplex PCR reads into MiXCR, producing one record per CDR3 protein. The table has some 22,000 distinct CDR3 sequences, more than 50% seen once. Material: breast tumor tissue. The receptor source for this set is a female donor with breast cancer. Some clones in this sample may be carry-over from other donors' samples. The CDR3 runs from the conserved cysteine through the conserved F or W. The D gene is left open where the match is weak. Only part of the rows carry a size: once, few, many, or a class if the clone is expanded.

length	size	J	V	D	DNA	CDR3
14	-	TRBJ1-2	TRBV24-1	-	TGTGCCACCAGTGAAACTGGGGCTAACTATGGCTACACCTTC	CATSETGANYGYTF
16	many	TRBJ2-3	TRBV7-3	TRBD2	TGTGCCAGCAGCTTAATGGCTACTAGCGGCGCAGATACGCAGTATTTT	CASSLMATSGADTQYF
16	medium-sized	TRBJ2-2	TRBV12-3/TRBV12-4	TRBD1	TGTGCCAGCAGTCTGGGGACAGGGGCGTTCGCCGGGGAGCTGTTTTTT	CASSLGTGAFAGELFF
16	many	TRBJ2-3	TRBV6-2/TRBV6-3	TRBD2	TGTGCCAGCAGACACGGGCGGGGGGGGAACACAGATACGCAGTATTTT	CASRHGRGGNTDTQYF
16	-	TRBJ2-1	TRBV6-2/TRBV6-3	TRBD1	TGTGCCAGCAGTTCCCGACGGACAGGCGGAGACAATGAGCAGTTCTTC	CASSSRRTGGDNEQFF
13	many	TRBJ2-7	TRBV27	-	TGTGCCAGCAGCACAGGGGGGGGGCGTGAGCAGTACTTC	CASSTGGGREQYF
15	many	TRBJ1-2	TRBV14	-	TGTGCCAGCAGCCAAGGAGGGGGAGCTAACTATGGCTCCACCTTC	CASSQGGGANYGSTF
14	-	TRBJ2-2	TRBV20-1	TRBD1	TGCAGTGCTAGAGAGCCAGGGGGCCCCGGGGAGCTGTTTTTT	CSAREPGGPGELFF
17	once	TRBJ1-5	TRBV7-8	-	TGTGCCAGCAGTCCCAGGTGGGGGCCGGCTAGCAATCAGCCCCAGCATTTT	CASSPRWGPASNQPQHF
16	-	TRBJ1-3	TRBV7-2	-	TGTGCCAGCAGCTTAGTTTGCGGGGGGGCTGGTAACACCATATATTTT	CASSLVCGGAGNTIYF
14	-	TRBJ2-7	TRBV6-5	-	TGTGCCAGCAGTCCCTCCGGACGCACGAACAAGCAGTACTTC	CASSPSGRTNKQYF
11	many	TRBJ2-3	TRBV7-2	-	TGTGCCAGCAGCTTCACAGATACGCAGTATTTT	CASSFTDTQYF
14	many	TRBJ1-2	TRBV28	TRBD1	TGTGCCAGCAGCCGGGACAGGGGGCGTTATGGCTACACCTTC	CASSRDRGRYGYTF
15	-	TRBJ2-7	TRBV19	TRBD1	TGTGCCAGTAGTCCGCAGGGGGTACACACCTACGAGCAGTACTTC	CASSPQGVHTYEQYF
14	-	TRBJ1-6	TRBV2	-	TGTGCCAGCAGTGAAGCCCAATATAATTCACCCCTCCACTTT	CASSEAQYNSPLHF
14	-	TRBJ2-7	TRBV29-1	TRBD1	TGCAGCGTGGACCCGGGACAGGGGGAATACGAGCAGTACTTC	CSVDPGQGEYEQYF
15	many	TRBJ1-3	TRBV28	-	TGTACCAGCAGTTCCCCGGGGGGGGGAGTAAACACCATATATTTT	CTSSSPGGGVNTIYF
14	-	TRBJ1-5	TRBV20-1	-	TGCAGTGCCCTAGGGAGCACCCTCAATCAGCCCCAGCATTTT	CSALGSTLNQPQHF
15	-	TRBJ2-3	TRBV7-2	TRBD1	TGTGCCAGCAGCTCGGGACAGGGAGGGACAGATACGCAGTATTTT	CASSSGQGGTDTQYF
14	-	TRBJ2-1	TRBV20-1	TRBD2	TGCAGTGCTAGCCGGGGGGGTACCTACAATGAGCAGTTCTTC	CSASRGGTYNEQFF
16	-	TRBJ2-7	TRBV20-1	TRBD2	TGCAGTGCTGGACTAGCGGGAGAGGCTGTCACCTACGAGCAGTACTTC	CSAGLAGEAVTYEQYF
14	-	TRBJ2-7	TRBV7-8	-	TGTGCCAGCAGCCCCGGACTCGCCAGAAGGGAGCAGTACTTC	CASSPGLARREQYF
13	once	TRBJ1-6	TRBV24-1	-	TGTGCCACCAGCTCGGGGGGCAATTCACCCCTCCACTTT	CATSSGGNSPLHF
14	-	TRBJ1-2	TRBV14	TRBD1	TGTGCCAGCAGCCAAAGTGGACAGGGGCATGGCTACACCTTC	CASSQSGQGHGYTF
16	-	TRBJ2-1	TRBV10-3	TRBD1	TGTGCCATCAGGGAGAGGGCGGACAGGCTCTACAATGAGCAGTTCTTC	CAIRERADRLYNEQFF
14	many	TRBJ2-1	TRBV6-5	-	TGTGCCAGCACTTCTTCCTCGGGCTACAATGAGCAGTTCTTC	CASTSSSGYNEQFF
17	-	TRBJ2-7	TRBV19	-	TGTGCCAGTAGTATATACCCGGGTAGCGGTAGCTCCTACGAGCAGTACTTC	CASSIYPGSGSSYEQYF
14	-	TRBJ1-6	TRBV30	-	TGTGCCTGGAATTTCAGGGACCCTTATGGACCCCTCCACTTT	CAWNFRDPYGPLHF
14	-	TRBJ1-5	TRBV15	TRBD1	TGTGCCACCAGCAGAACAGGGGGCAATCAGCCCCAGCATTTT	CATSRTGGNQPQHF
13	medium-sized	TRBJ2-3	TRBV14	TRBD1	TGTGCCAGCAGCCGGGACAGGGTAGATACGCAGTATTTT	CASSRDRVDTQYF
16	many	TRBJ2-3	TRBV4-1	TRBD2	TGCGCCAGCAGCCAAGATCAGCGGGGAAGCACAGATACGCAGTATTTT	CASSQDQRGSTDTQYF
15	few	TRBJ2-1	TRBV5-6	TRBD2	TGTGCCAGCAGCTTGGTTCTAGCGGGATACAATGAGCAGTTCTTC	CASSLVLAGYNEQFF
14	-	TRBJ1-3	TRBV9	-	TGTGCCAGCAGCACACAGGGTTATGGCTACACCATATATTTT	CASSTQGYGYTIYF
11	many	TRBJ2-7	TRBV28	-	TGTGGAATCGGGACACTCTACGAGCAGTACTTC	CGIGTLYEQYF
21	many	TRBJ2-6	TRBV6-5	-	TGTGCCAGCAGTTACTCGATCTTGGTTGAGGGGGGCCCGGCTGGGGCCAACGTCCTGACTTTC	CASSYSILVEGGPAGANVLTF
15	medium-sized	TRBJ2-3	TRBV20-1	TRBD2	TGCAGTGCTTCCGGGACTAGCGGGGCATCAGATACGCAGTATTTT	CSASGTSGASDTQYF
15	medium-sized	TRBJ1-2	TRBV7-8	TRBD1	TGTGCCAGCAGCGGATACAGGGGGCAGAACTATGGCTACACCTTC	CASSGYRGQNYGYTF
15	-	TRBJ1-6	TRBV4-1	-	TGCGCCAGCAGCCAAGAGGGGCGGATGAATTCACCCCTCCACTTT	CASSQEGRMNSPLHF
13	-	TRBJ1-2	TRBV7-9	TRBD1	TGTGCCAGCAGTCGACAGGGAGTCTATGGCTACACCTTC	CASSRQGVYGYTF
20	many	TRBJ2-1	TRBV10-3	TRBD2	TGTGCCACCAACGTTGCCCCTGGGACTAGCGGGGGGGAAGCCTACAATGAGCAGTTCTTC	CATNVAPGTSGGEAYNEQFF
19	-	TRBJ2-3	TRBV7-3	TRBD2	TGTGCCAGCAGCTTAGACCCACTAGCACGGGGGGGCGAGCAGGATACGCAGTATTTT	CASSLDPLARGGEQDTQYF
14	-	TRBJ2-1	TRBV6-1	TRBD2	TGTGCCAGCGAGTGGCGGGGGGTTTACAATGAGCAGTTCTTC	CASEWRGVYNEQFF
13	-	TRBJ2-7	TRBV29-1	-	TGCAGCAGCGATCTACTAGAATCCTACGAGCAGTACTTC	CSSDLLESYEQYF
13	-	TRBJ2-5	TRBV10-3	-	TGTGCCAGCAGTTTTACAGGCGGCGAGACCCAGTACTTC	CASSFTGGETQYF
14	-	TRBJ2-3	TRBV30	-	TGTGCCTGGGACCGACAGCCACACACAGATACGCAGTATTTT	CAWDRQPHTDTQYF
12	-	TRBJ2-3	TRBV11-2	-	TGTGCCAGCAGCTTACGCGCAGATACGCAGTATTTT	CASSLRADTQYF
15	medium-sized	TRBJ2-5	TRBV20-1	-	TGCAGTGCTAGGCCATCCATTAGCGGCCAAGAGACCCAGTACTTC	CSARPSISGQETQYF
15	-	TRBJ2-1	TRBV29-1	TRBD2	TGCAGCGTTGAATGGGCTAGCGGGCTCGCAAATGAGCAGTTCTTC	CSVEWASGLANEQFF
14	-	TRBJ2-1	TRBV7-6	TRBD2	TGTGCCAGCAGCTTACCTAGCGGGAGTAATGAGCAGTTCTTC	CASSLPSGSNEQFF
15	-	TRBJ2-1	TRBV7-9	TRBD2	TGTGCCAGCAGCTTAGGAGCGGGAGAAGGGAATGAGCAGTTCTTC	CASSLGAGEGNEQFF
15	once	TRBJ2-1	TRBV27	TRBD1	TGTGCCAGCAAGCCAGGGGGCCAGGACTACAATGAGCAGTTCTTC	CASKPGGQDYNEQFF
15	-	TRBJ2-5	TRBV5-5	TRBD2	TGTGCCAGCAGCTTAAGACTAGCGGCGGCAGAGACCCAGTACTTC	CASSLRLAAAETQYF
15	many	TRBJ1-2	TRBV7-8	-	TGTGCCAGCAGCTTCAAGGGAAGCGTGGACTATGGCTACCCCTTC	CASSFKGSVDYGYPF